Below, 29 T cell receptor beta chains from the same sample are listed, as sequenced in a study of CD8 T cells in Susac syndrome. RNA totalling roughly 0.45 to 1 ug underwent reverse transcription with random hexamers. TCRdb reprocessed the immunoSEQ multiplex PCR reads with MiXCR, giving one entry per CDR3 protein. The sample has a few hundred thousand distinct CDR3 sequences; around 91% are singletons. Sequenced material: CD8+ T cells from PBMCs. The receptors stem from a human donor with multiple sclerosis.

The chain uses TRBV12-3 or TRBV12-4 and TRBJ1-1; tentatively, D is TRBD1 (5 bases). V gave up 7 bases and J gave up 1 base, with 13 bases separating them. CDR3 length: 14 residues. The CDR3 is CASTWGGQNTEAFF. For the CDR3, the DNA is TGTGCCAGCACCTGGGGCGGCCAGAACACTGAAGCTTTCTTT.

The chain has TRBV19 and TRBJ1-1; TRBD1 might be the D (5 bases). Germline V gene lookup returns CDR1 LNHDA and CDR2 SQIVND (reference sequence). CDR3 length equals 13 residues. V was clipped by 6 bases and J by 6 bases, with 14 bases between them. Here the CDR3 reads CASSPGSRAEAFF. Written as DNA, the CDR3 is TGTGCCAGTAGCCCGGGCTCCAGGGCTGAAGCTTTCTTT.

In its sample, this clonotype was seen once. The rearrangement links TRBV10-3 to TRBJ2-1; D unresolved. Trimming removed 3 bases at V and 6 bases at J, with 9 bases between. The CDR3 has 13 amino acids. Germline loops: CDR1 ENHRY, CDR2 SYGVKD. CDR3 nucleotides: TGTGCCATCAGTGACGTAGACGGCAATGAGCAGTTCTTC. This codes for CAISDVDGNEQFF.

The table lists this clonotype with a count of one. V gene TRBV19 combines with J gene TRBJ1-1, with a possible D match to TRBD1 (5 bases). V lost 6 bases and J 4 bases, leaving 9 bases between the germline ends. This CDR3 is built from 12 residues. Germline CDR1 and CDR2: LNHDA and SQIVND (reference sequence). For the CDR3, the DNA is TGTGCCAGTAGGCAGGGTTCCACTGAAGCTTTCTTT. It encodes CASRQGSTEAFF. Based on the CDR3 plus reference TRBV19 and TRBJ1-1, the full variable domain is DGGITQSPKYLFRKEGQNVTLSCEQNLNHDAMYWYRQDPGQGLRLIYYSQIVNDFQKGDIAEGYSVSREKKESFPLTVTSAQKNPTAFYLCASRQGSTEAFFGQGTRLTVV.

The rearrangement links TRBV7-9 to TRBJ2-7; D is ambiguous. Deletions cut 3 bases from V and 0 bases from J, with 6 bases between. The CDR3 runs to 13 residues. Germline CDR1 and CDR2: SEHNR and FQNEAQ (reference sequence). The CDR3 DNA reads as TGTGCCAGCAGCTTTCCGGCCTCCTACGAGCAGTACTTC. It encodes CASSFPASYEQYF.

CDR3 in DNA: TGTGCCATCAGTGATGAGACGGTTTACGAGCAGTACTTC. It codes for CAISDETVYEQYF. This chain links TRBV10-3 with TRBJ2-7; D uncertain. Germline values: CDR1 ENHRY, CDR2 SYGVKD. The CDR3 contains 13 residues. The V gene lost 3 bases and the J gene lost 4 bases, with 10 bases spanning the gap.

The chain joins TRBV29-1 to TRBJ2-1; D is undetermined. CDR3 length: 10 amino acids. V gave up 4 bases and J gave up 5 bases, with 3 bases separating them. Germline V gene lookup returns CDR1 SQVTM and CDR2 ANQGSEA. The CDR3 reads CSVGDNEQFF. The CDR3 DNA follows: TGCAGCGTTGGGGACAATGAGCAGTTCTTC.

V usage is TRBV3-1 and J usage is TRBJ2-5; D is undetermined. The V gene's germline CDR1 is LGHDT and CDR2 YNNKEL (reference sequence). The CDR3 has 17 amino acids. Trimming took off 1 base at V and 5 bases at J, with 20 bases between the two ends. The chain's CDR3 is CASSQGPQRSGKETQYF. The CDR3 DNA sequence: TGTGCCAGCAGCCAAGGGCCCCAAAGGAGTGGGAAGGAGACCCAGTACTTC.

This clonotype was picked up one time. The CDR3: CASSWGGANQPQHF. CDR3 bases: TGTGCCAGCAGCTGGGGCGGGGCCAATCAGCCCCAGCATTTT. The rearrangement links TRBV5-6 to TRBJ1-5; tentative D call: TRBD1 (5 bases). The CDR3 loop spans 14 amino acids. Germline lookup yields CDR1 SGHDT and CDR2 YYEEEE. Trimming shortened V by 3 bases and J by 3 bases, and 10 bases separated the two germline ends.

The chain recombines TRBV4-2 with TRBJ2-7, with TRBD2 as a possible D gene (6 bases). The germline V gene encodes CDR1 LGHNA and CDR2 YNFKEQ. The CDR3 is 15 residues long. The germline V and J ends were trimmed by 4 bases and 2 bases, with 15 bases remaining between them. The CDR3 DNA is TGTGCCAGCAGCCCGGGCGGGACGGGAACCTACGAGCAGTACTTC. This sequence encodes CASSPGGTGTYEQYF.

This clonotype appeared once. In nucleotides, the CDR3 is TGTGCCAGTACCTACCAGGGTGGCGAAAAACTGTTTTTT. It codes for CASTYQGGEKLFF. V gene TRBV19 combines with J gene TRBJ1-4; a weak D match, TRBD1 (5 bases). V shed 7 bases and J shed 8 bases, with 14 bases lying between them. CDR1 is LNHDA and CDR2 is SQIVND in the germline V gene (reference sequence). There are 13 residues in the CDR3.

The chain joins TRBV2 to TRBJ2-5, with 13 bases aligning to TRBD2. The germline V gene encodes CDR1 SNHLY and CDR2 FYNNEI. The trim removed 6 bases at V and 0 bases at J, leaving 10 bases unmatched. This CDR3 contains 18 residues. CDR3 nucleotides: TGTGCCAGCAGCCGCAAACTAGCGGGGGGGCCGTACCAAGAGACCCAGTACTTC. Translated: CASSRKLAGGPYQETQYF.

The V call is TRBV20-1, the J call TRBJ2-1; 9 nucleotides agree with TRBD2. V lost 6 bases, J lost 3 bases, and 9 bases stayed unmatched. Looked up from germline, CDR1 is DFQATT and CDR2 is SNEGSKA (reference sequence). CDR3 length: 15 residues. The CDR3 region is CSANALAGDYNEQFF. CDR3 DNA: TGCAGTGCCAACGCTTTAGCGGGGGACTACAATGAGCAGTTCTTC.

The chain is built from TRBV29-1 and TRBJ2-1; D is ambiguous. The CDR3 extends over 13 amino acids. V gave up 8 bases and J gave up 0 bases, with 11 bases separating them. Germline values: CDR1 SQVTM, CDR2 ANQGSEA. The CDR3 DNA reads as TGCAGCATTAGACCGAGCTCCTACAATGAGCAGTTCTTC. It translates to CSIRPSSYNEQFF.

The V call is TRBV20-1, the J call TRBJ1-5, with 7 bases lining up with TRBD1. CDR1 and CDR2 from the germline V gene are DFQATT and SNEGSKA (reference sequence). V shed 0 bases, J shed 4 bases, and the junction held 3 bases outside the gene matches. CDR3 size: 14 residues. Here the CDR3 reads CSARDRDSNQPQHF. The CDR3 DNA reads TGCAGTGCTAGAGACCGGGACAGTAATCAGCCCCAGCATTTT.

A word on this clonotype: The junction and the germline gene differ at one end; a read error may be behind it. The chain combines TRBV7-8 with TRBJ2-3; the match to TRBD2 covers 13 bases. This CDR3 region has 16 residues. CDR1 is SGHVS and CDR2 is FQNEAQ in the germline V gene. The CDR3 spells CASSLGLAGSTDTQCF. The CDR3 DNA sequence: TGTGCCAGCAGCCTGGGACTAGCGGGGAGCACAGATACGCAGTGTTTT.

This chain links TRBV7-6 with TRBJ2-2, with D possibly being TRBD1 (5 bases). This CDR3 contains 18 residues. Germline V gives CDR1 SGHVS, CDR2 FNYEAQ. The germline V and J ends were trimmed by 8 bases and 0 bases, with 22 bases remaining between them. Here the CDR3 DNA reads TGTGCCAGCGCGAACCGACTTGGGGCGGATACGAACACCGGGGAGCTGTTTTTT. Its translation is CASANRLGADTNTGELFF. Complete variable domain (other parts from reference TRBV7-6 and TRBJ2-2): GAGVSQSPRYKVTKRGQDVALRCDPISGHVSLYWYRQALGQGPEFLTYFNYEAQQDKSGLPNDRFSAERPEGSISTLTIQRTEQRDSAMYRCASANRLGADTNTGELFFGEGSRLTVL.

About this clonotype: Germline is not matched at one junction end, which may reflect a read error. The chain has TRBV20-1 and TRBJ1-1; 10 bases are shared with TRBD1. In germline, CDR1 is DFQATT, CDR2 SNEGSKA (reference sequence). CDR3 length: 13 residues. CDR3 sequence reads: CSATGTGDTEALF. CDR3 nucleotides: TGCAGTGCTACCGGGACAGGGGACACTGAAGCTCTCTTT.

V is TRBV30 and J is TRBJ2-7; 7 nucleotides line up with TRBD1. With 3 bases clipped from V and 1 base from J, the junction kept 9 bases outside the gene matches. Germline values: CDR1 GTSNPN, CDR2 SVGIG (reference sequence). The CDR3 spans 15 residues. In DNA form, the CDR3 reads TGTGCCTGGAGGAGAGGTGACAGGGCGTCCTACGAGCAGTACTTC. Translated, it gives CAWRRGDRASYEQYF.

The V call is TRBV19, the J call TRBJ1-1; D might be TRBD1 (6 bases). This CDR3 has 15 amino acids. Germline lookup yields CDR1 LNHDA and CDR2 SQIVND (reference sequence). V was clipped by 7 bases and J by 1 base, with 16 bases between them. CDR3 in amino acids: CASKGAGASNTEAFF. CDR3 coding DNA: TGTGCCAGTAAAGGGGCAGGGGCTTCGAACACTGAAGCTTTCTTT.

This chain links TRBV29-1 with TRBJ1-2; tentative D call: TRBD1 (6 bases). This CDR3 contains 13 residues. CDR1 is SQVTM and CDR2 is ANQGSEA in the germline V gene. The V end lost 3 bases, the J end lost 3 bases, and 11 bases lay between the germline ends. In nucleotides, the CDR3 is TGCAGCGTTGAGTTCAAGGGGGACTATGGCTACACCTTC. This gives the protein CSVEFKGDYGYTF.

This clonotype was picked up one time. The rearrangement joins TRBV6-2 or TRBV6-3 to TRBJ2-5, with D unresolved. V lost 2 bases and J 4 bases, leaving 8 bases between the germline ends. The CDR3 totals 13 residues. CDR1 is MNHEY and CDR2 is SVGEGT in the germline V gene. CDR3 residues: CASSYVNGETQYF. DNA of the CDR3: TGTGCCAGCAGTTACGTTAATGGAGAGACCCAGTACTTC.

The chain has TRBV12-3 or TRBV12-4 and TRBJ2-1, with D possibly TRBD2 on 5 matching bases. V lost 7 bases, J lost 5 bases, and 15 bases lay in between. This CDR3 spans 14 amino acids. Here the CDR3 reads CASTPGSPNNEQFF. Written as DNA, the CDR3 is TGTGCCAGCACCCCGGGGAGCCCGAACAATGAGCAGTTCTTC.

V gene TRBV12-3 or TRBV12-4 combines with J gene TRBJ1-4; perhaps TRBD1 as D (5 bases). The CDR3 has 14 residues. Trimming took 6 bases from V and 6 from J, leaving 14 bases between them. The CDR3 sequence: CASSEGAWDEKLFF. For the CDR3, the DNA is TGTGCCAGCAGCGAAGGGGCCTGGGATGAAAAACTGTTTTTT.

The chain combines TRBV27 with TRBJ2-7; no definite D call. Trimming removed 0 bases at V and 2 bases at J, with 11 bases between. The CDR3 covers 15 residues. The germline CDR1 and CDR2 sequences are MNHEY and SMNVEV (reference sequence). The CDR3 coding sequence is TGTGCCAGCAGTTTATCGAACCCAGGAACCTACGAGCAGTACTTC. This encodes CASSLSNPGTYEQYF.

The CDR3 DNA follows: TGTGCCAGCAGCGCCCGAGGGGAGGTACCCTACGAGCAGTACTTC. Translated: CASSARGEVPYEQYF. The chain carries TRBV13 and TRBJ2-7; TRBD2 is a possible D gene (6 bases). V shed 5 bases and J shed 2 bases, with 16 bases lying between them. This CDR3 is 15 amino acids long. Per germline, CDR1 PRHDT and CDR2 FYEKMQ (reference sequence).

The chain is built from TRBV7-8 and TRBJ2-1; TRBD2 agrees at 8 bases. This CDR3 comprises 16 residues. V shed 5 bases and J 7 bases; nucleotides not matched to a gene: 13. CDR1 and CDR2 from the germline V gene are SGHVS and FQNEAQ. The chain's CDR3 is CASSPFGGGLQNEQFF. CDR3 in DNA: TGTGCCAGCAGCCCCTTCGGGGGGGGCCTACAAAATGAGCAGTTCTTC.

This chain joins TRBV29-1 and TRBJ2-5; weak D call: TRBD2 (6 bases). Germline CDR1 SQVTM, CDR2 ANQGSEA. V shed 7 bases and J shed 0 bases, with 15 bases lying between them. The CDR3 length is 14 residues. Here the CDR3 reads CSGASGPYQETQYF. CDR3 sequence (DNA): TGCAGCGGTGCCAGCGGGCCATACCAAGAGACCCAGTACTTC.

This chain uses TRBV19 with TRBJ2-6; D remains ambiguous. This CDR3 spans 12 amino acids. Germline V gene sequence: CDR1 LNHDA, CDR2 SQIVND (reference sequence). Trimming cost V 10 bases and J 1 base, with 5 bases left between them. The CDR3 DNA reads as TGTGCCACCAGATCTGGGGCCAACGTCCTGACTTTC. Amino acids: CATRSGANVLTF.